Below, 24 T cell receptor beta chains from the same sample are listed, as sequenced in a study of PD-1 blockade in mismatch repair-deficient tumors. Assay used: immunoSEQ multiplex PCR; TCRdb lists only in-frame clones, some missing. The sample has about 100,000 clones; 70% to 85% are singletons. Here the sequenced sample was peripheral blood, taken roughly 36 weeks after starting pembrolizumab. The receptor set was obtained from an adult with mismatch repair-deficient cancer.

The chain couples TRBV25-1 to TRBJ2-3, with D uncertain. Per the germline V gene, CDR1 is MGHDK and CDR2 is SYGVNS. Trimming took off 2 bases at V and 2 bases at J, with 11 bases between the two ends. The CDR3 has 15 residues. The CDR3 DNA sequence: TGTGCCAGCAGTGAAAGCGACTCCGTCACAGATACGCAGTATTTT. Translation: CASSESDSVTDTQYF.

This clone was recorded a few times. V and J are TRBV18 and TRBJ1-4, with D perhaps TRBD1 (5 bases). Trimming removed 4 bases at V and 5 bases at J, with 14 bases between. Germline assignment: CDR1 KGHSH and CDR2 LQKENI. This CDR3 has 15 amino acids. The chain's CDR3 is CASSQGTGKNEKLFF. CDR3 in DNA: TGTGCCAGCTCACAAGGGACGGGGAAAAATGAAAAACTGTTTTTT.

This chain links TRBV5-8 with TRBJ2-6; TRBD2 agrees at 7 bases. The germline CDR1 and CDR2 sequences are SGHTS and YDEGEE. V lost 6 bases, J lost 2 bases, and 11 bases stayed unmatched. The CDR3 loop spans 17 amino acids. The CDR3 DNA reads TGTGCCAGCAACTCCGGGGGAGGGAACGCTGGGGCCAACGTCCTGACTTTC. This codes for CASNSGGGNAGANVLTF.

V gene TRBV11-2 combines with J gene TRBJ2-1, with unresolved D. The germline V gene has CDR1 SGHAT and CDR2 FQNNGV. This CDR3 contains 11 residues. Trimming left V 2 bases short and J 6 bases short, with 2 bases between. DNA for the CDR3: TGTGCCAGCAGCTTAATCAATGAGCAGTTCTTC. It is translated as CASSLINEQFF.

This chain links TRBV19 with TRBJ2-7, with a weak D call TRBD2 (5 bases). Trimming shortened V by 6 bases and J by 5 bases, and 20 bases separated the two germline ends. The CDR3 extends over 15 amino acids. CDR1 is LNHDA, CDR2 SQIVND, per germline (reference sequence). The CDR3 is CASSISLVYPNEQYF. CDR3 sequence (DNA): TGTGCCAGTAGCATATCACTAGTTTACCCCAACGAGCAGTACTTC. The whole variable domain, remainder taken from reference TRBV19 and TRBJ2-7, is DGGITQSPKYLFRKEGQNVTLSCEQNLNHDAMYWYRQDPGQGLRLIYYSQIVNDFQKGDIAEGYSVSREKKESFPLTVTSAQKNPTAFYLCASSISLVYPNEQYFGPGTRLTVT.

The V call is TRBV29-1, the J call TRBJ2-7; 8 bases are a match to TRBD2. The J segment lost 5 bases and the V segment lost 7 bases, leaving 13 bases of the junction unmatched. CDR1 SQVTM and CDR2 ANQGSEA come from the germline V gene. The CDR3 is 14 residues long. The CDR3 reads CSARGGQGYHEQYF. CDR3 nucleotides: TGCAGCGCTCGGGGGGGGCAGGGGTACCACGAGCAGTACTTC.

The genes are TRBV7-3 and TRBJ1-6; D unresolved. CDR1 and CDR2 from the germline V gene are SGHTA and FQGTGA. The CDR3 contains 13 residues. Trimming removed 2 bases at V and 10 bases at J, with 9 bases between. CDR3 residues: CASSLGVSSPLHF. In nucleotides, the CDR3 is TGTGCCAGCAGCTTAGGGGTTTCGTCACCCCTCCACTTT. The variable domain in full, completed from reference TRBV7-3 and TRBJ1-6, reads GAGVSQTPSNKVTEKGKYVELRCDPISGHTALYWYRQSLGQGPEFLIYFQGTGAADDSGLPNDRFFAVRPEGSVSTLKIQRTERGDSAVYLCASSLGVSSPLHFGNGTRLTVT.

The sample holds one count of this clone. The chain recombines TRBV29-1 with TRBJ2-7; TRBD1 matches 9 bases. The junction had 15 bases not matched to a gene; V was cut back by 4 bases and J by 2 bases. Looked up from germline, CDR1 is SQVTM and CDR2 is ANQGSEA. The CDR3 totals 17 residues. In nucleotides, the CDR3 is TGCAGCGTTGCCCGGGACAGGGAAAGTGCTGTGCCCTACGAGCAGTACTTC. This encodes CSVARDRESAVPYEQYF.

This chain joins TRBV14 and TRBJ2-1, with 12 bases aligning to TRBD2. The junction had 5 bases not matched to a gene; V was cut back by 0 bases and J by 8 bases. This CDR3 has 16 residues. CDR1 is SGHDN, CDR2 FVKESK, per germline. As DNA, the CDR3 is TGTGCCAGCAGCCAAGATTTGACTAGCGGGAGAGATGAGCAGTTCTTC. Translating gives CASSQDLTSGRDEQFF.

As to this clone: At the DNA level, this CDR3 is encoded by other sequences in the same sample as well. The CDR3 sequence: CASSQGGSSYNEQFF. In DNA, the CDR3 is TGCGCCAGCAGCCAAGGTGGGAGCTCCTACAATGAGCAGTTCTTC. The chain carries TRBV4-3 and TRBJ2-1, with D tentatively TRBD2 (5 bases). Germline V gene sequence: CDR1 LGHNA, CDR2 YSLEER. V was trimmed by 1 base and J by 0 bases, leaving 7 bases between them. This CDR3 comprises 15 residues.

The rearrangement links TRBV5-1 to TRBJ2-1, with no clear D. The ends were cut back, 6 bases at V and 8 bases at J, with 9 bases in the middle. The CDR3 extends over 11 amino acids. Germline-derived CDR1 and CDR2 are SGHRS and YFSETQ. The chain's CDR3 is CASTFLYEQFF. In DNA form, the CDR3 reads TGCGCCAGCACCTTCCTCTATGAGCAGTTCTTC.

CDR3: CASSLPLAGGEQFF. The CDR3 DNA is TGTGCCAGCAGCTTACCACTAGCGGGAGGTGAGCAGTTCTTC. The V and J genes are TRBV11-2 and TRBJ2-1; 12 bases align to TRBD2. Germline values: CDR1 SGHAT, CDR2 FQNNGV. This CDR3 has 14 amino acids. The J segment lost 9 bases and the V segment lost 2 bases, leaving 2 bases of the junction unmatched.

The chain combines TRBV15 with TRBJ1-3, with a weak D call TRBD1 (5 bases). This CDR3 spans 16 amino acids. The V and J ends lost 4 bases and 0 bases respectively, with 13 bases between them. Germline values: CDR1 LNHNV, CDR2 YYDKDF (reference sequence). The CDR3 sequence is CATSKDGHFSGNTIYF. In DNA, the CDR3 is TGTGCCACCAGCAAAGACGGACACTTCTCTGGAAACACCATATATTTT.

The CDR3: CASSAHQGGTNEKLFF. CDR3 nucleotides: TGTGCCAGCAGTGCCCACCAGGGAGGGACTAATGAAAAACTGTTTTTT. V usage is TRBV6-1 and J usage is TRBJ1-4, with D possibly TRBD1 on 5 matching bases. This CDR3 is 16 amino acids long. Germline values: CDR1 MNHNS, CDR2 SASEGT. Trimming pared 4 bases from V and 2 bases from J, leaving 14 bases between.

The chain couples TRBV27 to TRBJ1-2; 8 nucleotides match TRBD1. Germline V gene sequence: CDR1 MNHEY, CDR2 SMNVEV (reference sequence). V lost 4 bases and J lost 4; bases outside the gene matches: 8. This CDR3 spans 15 amino acids. For the CDR3, the DNA is TGTGCCAGCAGTTCACCCGACAGGGGCTTCTATGGCTACACCTTC. It codes for CASSSPDRGFYGYTF.

This clone was observed a handful of times. The chain employs TRBV15 and TRBJ1-2; TRBD1 might be the D (6 bases). Deletions cut 3 bases from V and 11 bases from J, with 16 bases between. There are 13 residues in the CDR3. Germline values: CDR1 LNHNV, CDR2 YYDKDF (reference sequence). The CDR3 nucleotides are TGTGCCACCAGCAGCCATCAGGGGTCGGTTTACACCTTC. Translated, it gives CATSSHQGSVYTF.

The chain couples TRBV10-2 to TRBJ2-1, with 8 bases fitting TRBD1. The CDR3 is made up of 12 amino acids. Trimming removed 6 bases from V and 9 bases from J; junction bases left unmatched: 4. Germline assignment: CDR1 WSHSY and CDR2 SAAADI. The CDR3 DNA reads as TGCGCCAGCAGCGGACAGGGTGGTGAGCAGTTCTTC. Protein: CASSGQGGEQFF.

The V gene is TRBV5-5, the J gene TRBJ1-1, with D unresolved. Trimming left V 2 bases short and J 1 base short, with 9 bases between. Germline V gene lookup returns CDR1 SGHKS and CDR2 YYEKEE (reference sequence). The CDR3 contains 14 residues. The CDR3 sequence: CASSFTYRNTEAFF. The CDR3, as DNA: TGTGCCAGCAGCTTTACCTACAGGAACACTGAAGCTTTCTTT. Drawing the rest from reference TRBV5-5 and TRBJ1-1, the complete variable domain is DAGVTQSPTHLIKTRGQQVTLRCSPISGHKSVSWYQQVLGQGPQFIFQYYEKEERGRGNFPDRFSARQFPNYSSELNVNALLLGDSALYLCASSFTYRNTEAFFGQGTRLTVV.

The genes are TRBV2 and TRBJ1-4; 10 bases align to TRBD1. This CDR3 spans 17 amino acids. Trimming cost V 5 bases and J 7 bases; bases outside gene matches: 13. In germline, CDR1 is SNHLY, CDR2 FYNNEI. This CDR3 reads CASSSPTGGAESEKLFF. The CDR3 bases are TGTGCCAGCAGTTCACCGACAGGGGGCGCCGAAAGTGAAAAACTGTTTTTT.

The V gene is TRBV7-3, the J gene TRBJ1-3; TRBD1 aligns across 8 bases. Per germline, CDR1 SGHTA and CDR2 FQGTGA. This CDR3 has 15 residues. The V and J ends lost 3 bases and 3 bases, in that order; junction bases with no gene match: 4. CDR3 loop: CASSFSGGSGNTIYF. CDR3 nucleotide sequence: TGTGCCAGCAGCTTCTCAGGGGGCAGTGGAAACACCATATATTTT.

The gene calls are TRBV30 and TRBJ2-1; 8 positions agree with TRBD2. The CDR3 has 14 residues. The V and J ends lost 1 base and 10 bases, in that order; junction bases with no gene match: 9. Germline CDR1 GTSNPN, CDR2 SVGIG (reference sequence). CDR3 sequence (DNA): TGTGCCTGGAGTGCCGGGACTAGTTGGGGGGAGCAGTTCTTC. This encodes CAWSAGTSWGEQFF.

V is TRBV4-1 and J is TRBJ2-1, with D perhaps TRBD1 or TRBD2 (6 bases each). Deletions cut 8 bases from V and 9 bases from J, with 11 bases between. The CDR3 has 11 amino acids. CDR1 and CDR2 (germline): MGHRA, YSYEKL. The CDR3 DNA follows: TGCGCCAGCGTGGGGGGCGTTGAGCAGTTCTTC. It is translated as CASVGGVEQFF.

The rearrangement joins TRBV7-3 to TRBJ2-5, with 8 bases fitting TRBD1. Germline CDR1 reads SGHTA; CDR2 reads FQGTGA. The CDR3 runs 15 residues. V shed 5 bases and J 3 bases; nucleotides not matched to a gene: 8. DNA of the CDR3: TGTGCCAGCAGCACCGCCGGGACAGGAAAAGAGACCCAGTACTTC. Its protein is CASSTAGTGKETQYF. Together with reference TRBV7-3 and TRBJ2-5, the CDR3 gives the full variable domain: GAGVSQTPSNKVTEKGKYVELRCDPISGHTALYWYRQSLGQGPEFLIYFQGTGAADDSGLPNDRFFAVRPEGSVSTLKIQRTERGDSAVYLCASSTAGTGKETQYFGPGTRLLVL.

This clone was detected only once. The V and J genes are TRBV4-2 and TRBJ2-7; TRBD2 agrees at 8 bases. From germline, CDR1 is LGHNA and CDR2 YNFKEQ. V was clipped by 1 base and J by 5 bases; unmatched bases: 7. The CDR3 covers 15 residues. The CDR3: CASSQGSGVGHEQYF. DNA for the CDR3: TGTGCCAGCAGCCAAGGTAGCGGGGTCGGGCACGAGCAGTACTTC.